Each of the 22 T cell receptor beta chains below was sequenced from the same sample in a study of blood T cell repertoires in COVID-19. Libraries were prepared by immunoSEQ multiplex PCR; TCRdb keeps only in-frame clonotypes and omits some of them. This table has some 250,000 clones, 65% to 90% appearing once. Material for sequencing was peripheral blood. The origin of the receptors is a woman aged 60-75 years with active or convalescent COVID-19.

The V gene is TRBV7-3, the J gene TRBJ2-1, with D possibly being TRBD2 (7 bases). V lost 1 base, J lost 2 bases, and 12 bases lay in between. Germline V gives CDR1 SGHTA, CDR2 FQGTGA. The CDR3 sequence is 16 residues long. For the CDR3, the DNA is TGTGCCAGCAGCTTAATACCGGGGGGCGCCTACAATGAGCAGTTCTTC. Translated: CASSLIPGGAYNEQFF.

This clone was counted once. V usage is TRBV1 and J usage is TRBJ2-2; no DNA check was done on the table's D call, TRBD1. TRBV1 counts as a pseudogene. The CDR3 spans 16 residues. The CDR3 here is CTSSQDIWGSSGELFF. The DNA for the CDR3 is TGCACCAGCAGCCAAGATATCTGGGGCAGTTCCGGGGAGCTGTTTTTT.

The chain links TRBV4-1 to TRBJ1-1; 8 nucleotides line up with TRBD1. Losses at the gene ends were 0 bases for V and 10 bases for J; bases not matched to a gene: 16. Germline lookup yields CDR1 MGHRA and CDR2 YSYEKL. CDR3 length equals 17 residues. CDR3 sequence reads: CASSQDAGQALFVGAFF. CDR3 DNA sequence: TGCGCCAGCAGCCAAGATGCGGGACAGGCCCTTTTCGTGGGAGCTTTCTTT.

This chain uses TRBV2 with TRBJ2-2; the D gene is possibly TRBD1 (5 bases). Per germline, CDR1 SNHLY and CDR2 FYNNEI. The CDR3 has 14 residues. Trimming cost V 6 bases and J 5 bases, with 13 bases left between them. The CDR3 here is CASRATGLTGELFF. The CDR3 DNA follows: TGTGCCAGCAGGGCTACAGGTTTGACCGGGGAGCTGTTTTTT.

This clone was seen only once. The chain is built from TRBV6-2 or TRBV6-3 and TRBJ2-2, with D perhaps matching TRBD2 (5 bases). Germline CDR1 MNHEY, CDR2 SVGEGT. The CDR3 extends over 15 amino acids. With 6 bases removed from V and 8 bases from J, the gap between germline ends came to 19 bases. CDR3: CASSPPGTRGGELFF. The CDR3 DNA reads TGTGCCAGCAGCCCTCCGGGAACACGAGGAGGGGAGCTGTTTTTT.

The chain couples TRBV7-2 to TRBJ1-2, with D unclear. CDR3 length: 15 amino acids. Germline loops: CDR1 SGHTA, CDR2 FQGNSA. With 2 bases removed from V and 4 bases from J, the gap between germline ends came to 14 bases. The CDR3 loop is CASSLSPGALYGYTF. CDR3 coding DNA: TGTGCCAGCAGCTTAAGTCCGGGAGCCCTCTATGGCTACACCTTC. The whole variable domain, filled in from reference TRBV7-2 and TRBJ1-2, reads GAGVSQSPSNKVTEKGKDVELRCDPISGHTALYWYRQSLGQGLEFLIYFQGNSAPDKSGLPSDRFSAERTGGSVSTLTIQRTQQEDSAVYLCASSLSPGALYGYTFGSGTRLTVV.

CDR3 amino acids: CASTEKANYGYTF. The CDR3 DNA follows: TGTGCCAGCACCGAGAAAGCTAACTATGGCTACACCTTC. This chain connects TRBV6-5 to TRBJ1-2; D is undetermined. The CDR3 is made up of 13 amino acids. The V end was cut by 7 bases, the J end by 0 bases, with 9 bases between. Germline-derived CDR1 and CDR2 are MNHEY and SVGAGI.

The chain carries TRBV6-5 and TRBJ1-2, with TRBD1 matching 8 bases. The V and J ends lost 6 bases and 7 bases, in that order; junction bases with no gene match: 7. Germline lookup yields CDR1 MNHEY and CDR2 SVGAGI. The CDR3 totals 13 residues. Here the CDR3 reads CASSFKGTGGYTF. For the CDR3, the DNA is TGTGCCAGCAGCTTTAAGGGGACAGGTGGCTACACCTTC.

The V call is TRBV11-2, the J call TRBJ1-5; TRBD1 matches 7 bases. After removal of 5 bases from V and 4 bases from J, the junction contained 5 bases not matched to a gene. The CDR3 consists of 14 residues. Germline V gene data show CDR1 as SGHAT and CDR2 as FQNNGV. The CDR3: CASSLDRANQPQHF. CDR3 coding DNA: TGTGCCAGCAGCCTCGACAGGGCAAATCAGCCCCAGCATTTT.

The V gene is TRBV27, the J gene TRBJ1-1, with a possible D match to TRBD1 (5 bases). Trimming shortened V by 6 bases and J by 0 bases, and 11 bases separated the two germline ends. The CDR3 runs 14 residues. Germline V gene sequence: CDR1 MNHEY, CDR2 SMNVEV (reference sequence). The CDR3 nucleotides are TGTGCCAGCAGACAGACAGTCATGAACACTGAAGCTTTCTTT. Residues: CASRQTVMNTEAFF.

The rearrangement uses TRBV11-2 and TRBJ2-1; TRBD2 matches 9 bases. V lost 3 bases and J lost 2; bases outside the gene matches: 5. CDR3 length: 16 amino acids. The germline V gene has CDR1 SGHAT and CDR2 FQNNGV. The CDR3 loop is CASSFLAGLTYNEQFF. The CDR3 nucleotides are TGTGCCAGCAGCTTCCTAGCGGGGTTAACCTACAATGAGCAGTTCTTC.

CDR3 amino acids: CASSQGLRKETQYF. The CDR3 coding sequence is TGTGCCAGCAGCCAAGGACTGAGGAAAGAGACCCAGTACTTC. The chain employs TRBV4-2 and TRBJ2-5; D gene ambiguous. V was pared by 1 base and J by 3 bases, with 9 bases between. The CDR3 runs 14 residues. From germline, CDR1 is LGHNA and CDR2 YNFKEQ.

The chain employs TRBV7-9 and TRBJ2-1; 7 bases are a match to TRBD2. Trimming took 0 bases from V and 3 from J; bases not matched to a gene: 2. This CDR3 has 15 amino acids. Looked up from germline, CDR1 is SEHNR and CDR2 is FQNEAQ (reference sequence). The CDR3 loop reads CASSLARDYYNEQFF. CDR3 sequence (DNA): TGTGCCAGCAGCTTAGCTCGGGACTACTACAATGAGCAGTTCTTC.

V usage is TRBV5-1 and J usage is TRBJ2-6, with 12 bases lining up with TRBD2. V trimming: 4 bases; J trimming: 4 bases; junction bases outside the gene matches: 12. Germline CDR1 and CDR2: SGHRS and YFSETQ. The CDR3 has 19 residues. The DNA for the CDR3 is TGCGCCAGCAGCGCTCCGGGACTAGCGGGCTCTAGGGGGGCCAACGTCCTGACTTTC. Translating it yields CASSAPGLAGSRGANVLTF.

V is TRBV9 and J is TRBJ1-2; a weak D match, TRBD1 (5 bases). CDR1 is SGDLS and CDR2 is YYNGEE in the germline V gene. Trimming removed 0 bases at V and 1 base at J, with 7 bases between. The CDR3 is 14 amino acids. CDR3 sequence: CASSVGDSNYGYTF. The CDR3 DNA reads TGTGCCAGCAGCGTAGGCGACAGTAACTATGGCTACACCTTC.

In regard to this clone: Other DNA sequences in the same sample also yield this CDR3. The V call is TRBV25-1, the J call TRBJ1-5; no clear D gene. This CDR3 contains 13 residues. Trimming pared 3 bases from V and 4 bases from J, leaving 7 bases between. The germline V gene encodes CDR1 MGHDK and CDR2 SYGVNS. As DNA, the CDR3 is TGTGCCAGCAGTGATCGGGGTAATCAGCCCCAGCATTTT. Translation gives CASSDRGNQPQHF.

The chain uses TRBV2 and TRBJ1-4, with a possible D match to TRBD1 (5 bases). This CDR3 is built from 16 residues. Germline lookup yields CDR1 SNHLY and CDR2 FYNNEI. Trimming removed 2 bases at V and 4 bases at J, with 14 bases between. The CDR3 region has the DNA TGTGCCAGCAGTGAAAGGCAGGGAGGTTATAATGAAAAACTGTTTTTT. This translates into CASSERQGGYNEKLFF.

The V call is TRBV6-5, the J call TRBJ1-5; the D is unclear. This CDR3 region has 13 residues. The V gene's germline CDR1 is MNHEY and CDR2 SVGAGI. The V and J ends lost 7 bases and 6 bases respectively, with 13 bases between them. The CDR3 DNA is TGTGCCAGCACCGTTAGGTCGGGTCAGCCCCAGCATTTT. Translation gives CASTVRSGQPQHF.

V gene TRBV5-8 combines with J gene TRBJ2-1, with D perhaps matching TRBD2 (7 bases). The germline CDR1 and CDR2 sequences are SGHTS and YDEGEE. The CDR3 runs to 17 residues. Between the trimmed V and J ends, which lost 0 bases and 4 bases, there was a span of 17 bases. The CDR3 is CASSLEGASGQYNEQFF. The CDR3 DNA reads as TGTGCCAGCAGCTTGGAAGGGGCTAGCGGACAGTACAATGAGCAGTTCTTC. Full variable domain (outside the CDR3, taken from reference TRBV5-8 and TRBJ2-1): EAGVTQSPTHLIKTRGQQATLRCSPISGHTSVYWYQQALGLGLQFLLWYDEGEERNRGNFPPRFSGRQFPNYSSELNVNALELEDSALYLCASSLEGASGQYNEQFFGPGTRLTVL.

Concerning this clone itself: Other DNA sequences in this sample translate to the same CDR3. The chain has TRBV3-1 (or the pseudogene TRBV3-2) and TRBJ1-6; 8 bases map to TRBD1. Trimming removed 4 bases from V and 7 bases from J; junction bases left unmatched: 3. The V gene's germline CDR1 is LGHDT and CDR2 YNNKEL (reference sequence). The CDR3 extends over 14 amino acids. DNA of the CDR3: TGTGCCAGCAGCCTCGGACAGGGCAATTCACCCCTCCACTTT. This encodes CASSLGQGNSPLHF.

To note about this clone: At one end the junction does not follow the germline gene, possibly because of a read error. The CDR3 DNA reads as TGTGCCATCAGGGAGTCGACAGGGCGCGCACAAGAGACCCAGTACTTC. Translated: CAIRESTGRAQETQYF. The rearrangement joins TRBV10-3 to TRBJ2-5; 7 bases align to TRBD1. The CDR3 spans 16 residues. Germline loops: CDR1 ENHRY, CDR2 SYGVKD.

The rearrangement links TRBV6-2 or TRBV6-3 to TRBJ1-2; D is unresolved. The CDR3 spans 13 residues. Trimming took off 7 bases at V and 5 bases at J, with 14 bases between the two ends. Germline V gene lookup returns CDR1 MNHEY and CDR2 SVGEGT. CDR3 sequence (DNA): TGTGCCAGCACCCCCTTGGAGGGTTATGGCTACACCTTC. Amino acid sequence: CASTPLEGYGYTF.